One sample yielded the 2 T cell receptor beta chains listed below, sequenced in a study of identical twins. Via MiXCR, TCRdb re-called the 5' RACE reads, giving one row per CDR3 protein. The sample yields approximately 280,000 distinct CDR3 sequences, roughly 8.6% seen once. These sequences were also reported in another study, on yellow fever vaccine responses in identical twins.

The sequenced material came from memory (CD45RO+) T cells sorted from blood. These TCRs come from a woman aged 18-29 years in good health.

This clonotype was picked up many times. The chain uses TRBV24-1 and TRBJ2-1, with TRBD1 matching over 7 bases. Germline V gene sequence: CDR1 KGHDR, CDR2 SFDVKD. V was clipped by 3 bases and J by 6 bases; unmatched bases: 10. This CDR3 has 16 residues. The CDR3 sequence: CATSDPGQVGTNEQFF. For the CDR3, the DNA is TGTGCCACCAGTGATCCCGGACAGGTCGGGACCAATGAGCAGTTCTTC.

This clonotype has a handful of counts. The genes are TRBV5-1 and TRBJ2-7; TRBD1 agrees at 8 bases. This CDR3 region has 14 residues. After removal of 3 bases from V and 6 bases from J, the junction contained 8 bases not matched to a gene. Germline CDR1 and CDR2: SGHRS and YFSETQ. For the CDR3, the DNA is TGCGCCAGCAGCTCCTCGCAGGGGGCGGGCGAGCAGTACTTC. It is translated as CASSSSQGAGEQYF.